The clone carrying this T cell receptor (beta chain) was seen many times. Its antigen is still unknown. This specimen belongs to a study of human T cells and chemical hapten exposure. Specified time point: patch test 1, 2 weeks after DPC sensitization. Treatment in this sample: therapeutic diphenylcyclopropenone sensitization with weekly scalp DPC. Prior to each patch test being applied, blood was drawn. The library gave individual cDNA molecules unique molecular identifiers. Each CDR3 protein gets one entry after TCRdb re-called the RACE reads with MiXCR. This sample yields roughly 380,000 distinct CDR3 sequences, of which more than 4.5% are seen a single time; about 2.2% belongs to the top ten. The ends were cut back, 1 base at V and 4 bases at J, with 8 bases in the middle. Per the germline V gene, CDR1 is KGHSH and CDR2 is LQKENI. This CDR3 has 13 residues. Findings of the study overall: Compared to controls, expanded TCRs made significantly more large clusters of similar CDR3s.

The clonotype comes from a woman aged 45-60 years with alopecia areata. Some clones in this sample may be carry-over from other donors' samples. The gene calls are TRBV18 and TRBJ2-7; no clear D. The sample in question was whole blood, obtained in connection with sensitization to the hapten diphenylcyclopropenone (DPC). CDR3 residues: CASSPQRWYEQYF. CDR3 sequence (DNA): TGTGCCAGCTCACCACAACGGTGGTACGAGCAGTACTTC.